The clone carrying this TCR beta chain was picked up a small number of times. The data derive from a study of shared clonotypes between healthy human individuals. Germline CDR1 and CDR2: SNHLY and FYNNEI. Trimming at V came to 7 bases and at J to 3 bases, leaving 1 base not matched to a gene. This CDR3 is 12 amino acids long. For every subset, genomic DNA was evenly distributed across several immunoSEQ plates. Clones were sequenced by immunoSEQ multiplex PCR, and TCRdb holds only the in-frame ones, with some missing. The sample lists roughly 500,000 clones; 79% were seen once. The chain joins TRBV2 to TRBJ2-7, with 9 bases lining up with TRBD1. This TCR derives from a woman between 40 and 50 years old in good health. Some clones in this sample may be carry-over from other donors' samples. Sequencing was done on a sample of PBMCs. The DNA for the CDR3 is TGTGCCAGCAAGGACAGGGGCTACGAGCAGTACTTC. Translated: CASKDRGYEQYF.